This T cell receptor beta chain is from a study of blood T cell repertoires in COVID-19 (dated by TCRdb to 2020 to 2021). About the full investigation: The collaborator samples originated in the United States, Italy and Spain and spanned the acute and convalescent phases of COVID-19. The material from the prospective study consisted of cDNA or gDNA derived from T cells, B-cell-depleted T cells, or PBMCs. Subjects who had been exposed to COVID-19, were actively infected with it, or had recovered from it provided the deeply sampled blood TCRbeta repertoires that made up the dataset. The repertoires were released in a freely available public database meant as a resource for research on the immune response to SARS-CoV-2. The samples were drawn from two sources: the first 160 participants of the ongoing ImmuneRACE study, and 1,200 or so subjects contributed by 6 global collaborators. The sample metadata nearly always contained a de-identified subject ID, COVID-19 status, age in years and sex. Where HLA class I and class II types were available, the types were taken from metadata supplied by the sample provider, not from assay-based typing. Study-level results and caveats: Clinical and demographic metadata were provided uncurated, with the amount varying by source and participant.

TCRbeta CDR3 regions were amplified from genomic DNA by means of the immunoSEQ Assay, a bias-controlled multiplex PCR. Processing in the source paper ran as follows. Nucleated cell counts per sample were estimated from amplification of reference gene primers within the assay. To quantify the absolute abundance of each unique TCRbeta CDR3 rearrangement, sequence reads were collapsed and filtered. For each sample, productive Simpson clonality was calculated by taking the square root of Simpson's diversity index across productive rearrangements. TCRdb limited this immuneACCESS table to in-frame rearrangements with V and J called. A share of clones is missing; checked studies link under half to unresolved V genes, and the rest is unexplained. Clonal size and the V and J genes are those of that table, whereas D and trimming came from the DNA. The sample includes about 170,000 clones, with 85% to 90% observed a single time. Of the sample, about 4% falls within the top ten clones.

Details on this clone: There is no known antigen for this receptor. Per-nucleotide qualities are absent, and no much larger clonotype sits a single base away.

The collaborating institutions used their own protocols to collect whole blood in K2EDTA tubes. For TCRbeta analysis, collaborators shipped samples as frozen whole blood, isolated PBMCs, or DNA extracted from either of those sample types. Sequencing was done on a sample of peripheral blood. The receptor comes from a man aged 18 to 30 with active or convalescent COVID-19.

CDR3 loop: CASSQEALKRGYTF. In nucleotide form, the sequence is TGTGCCAGCAGCCAAGAGGCCCTGAAGAGGGGCTACACCTTC. The chain employs TRBV3-1 (or the pseudogene TRBV3-2) and TRBJ1-2; too little of a D gene remains to name it. The junction carries 13 bases between V and J, which are trimmed by 0 bases and 8 bases respectively. Sequences LGHDT (CDR1) and YNNKEL (CDR2) are obtained from the germline V gene (reference sequence). Reading from cysteine to phenylalanine, the CDR3 counts 14 amino acids. CDR3 DNA is the only sequence kept; it has 42 bases, read in frame from the first base.